A selection of T cell receptor beta chains follows, all from one sample in a study of response to subunit inactivated influenza vaccine. TCRdb analysed the RT-PCR reads with MiXCR anew, one entry per CDR3 protein. The data hold 430,000 or so distinct CDR3 sequences, with about 10% observed a single time. The input for sequencing was PBMCs from blood, taken roughly 45 days after vaccination. The receptors derive from a man aged 50 to 60 who received an inactivated influenza vaccine. The CDR3 runs from the conserved cysteine through the conserved F or W. Each record gives: clone size, V gene, J gene, D gene, CDR3 DNA, CDR3 protein. The D gene is left open where the match is weak. Only part of the rows carry a size: once, few, many, or a class if the clone is expanded.

clone size: NA; V gene: TRBV3-1; J gene: TRBJ2-3; D gene: NA; CDR3 DNA: TGTGCCAGCAGCCAATTCTCAACAGATACGCAGTATTTT; CDR3 protein: CASSQFSTDTQYF
clone size: many; V gene: TRBV5-1; J gene: TRBJ2-2; D gene: TRBD1; CDR3 DNA: TGCGCCAGCAGCCTCGACAGTACAGGGGACACCGGGGAGCTGTTTTTT; CDR3 protein: CASSLDSTGDTGELFF
clone size: few; V gene: TRBV7-9; J gene: TRBJ1-2; D gene: NA; CDR3 DNA: TGTGCCAGCAGCTTACCTGGACGGGATGGCTACACCTTC; CDR3 protein: CASSLPGRDGYTF
clone size: NA; V gene: TRBV5-4; J gene: TRBJ2-5; D gene: TRBD2; CDR3 DNA: TGTGCCAGCAGCTTGAAACTAGCGGGCGAGACCCAGTACTTC; CDR3 protein: CASSLKLAGETQYF
clone size: NA; V gene: TRBV20-1; J gene: TRBJ1-5; D gene: NA; CDR3 DNA: TGCAGTGCCACGGCCCTAAGAGGAGGTCTGCCCCAGCATTTT; CDR3 protein: CSATALRGGLPQHF
clone size: few; V gene: TRBV5-1; J gene: TRBJ1-1; D gene: NA; CDR3 DNA: TGCGCCAGCAGCTTGGACGGGCACACTGAAGCTTTCTTT; CDR3 protein: CASSLDGHTEAFF
clone size: NA; V gene: TRBV2; J gene: TRBJ2-1; D gene: TRBD2; CDR3 DNA: TGTGCCAGCAGTGAACCCCCCAGGACTAGCGAGGATGAGCAGTTCTTC; CDR3 protein: CASSEPPRTSEDEQFF
clone size: NA; V gene: TRBV10-3; J gene: TRBJ2-3; D gene: TRBD2; CDR3 DNA: TGTGCCATCAACTCCGTAGCGGGGGGAAACACAGATACGCAGTATTTT; CDR3 protein: CAINSVAGGNTDTQYF
clone size: NA; V gene: TRBV4-3; J gene: TRBJ2-7; D gene: TRBD1; CDR3 DNA: TGCGCCAGCAGCCAAGGGGACAGGGACTACGAGCAGTACTTC; CDR3 protein: CASSQGDRDYEQYF
clone size: many; V gene: TRBV7-2; J gene: TRBJ2-3; D gene: TRBD2; CDR3 DNA: TGTGCCAGCAGCCGGACTAGCGGGGGGGGCACAGATACGCAGTATTTT; CDR3 protein: CASSRTSGGGTDTQYF
clone size: few; V gene: TRBV12-3/TRBV12-4; J gene: TRBJ1-6; D gene: TRBD1; CDR3 DNA: TGTGCCAGCAGGGATACAGGGGTTAATAATTCACCCCTCCACTTT; CDR3 protein: CASRDTGVNNSPLHF
clone size: NA; V gene: TRBV4-2; J gene: TRBJ2-2; D gene: TRBD2; CDR3 DNA: TGTGCCAGCAGCCAAAACGGAGCGGGAGGGCCGGTCACCGGGGAGCTGTTTTTT; CDR3 protein: CASSQNGAGGPVTGELFF
clone size: many; V gene: TRBV20-1; J gene: TRBJ1-2; D gene: NA; CDR3 DNA: TGCAGTGCTAGATTCTTGACAAAGGGCTACACCTTC; CDR3 protein: CSARFLTKGYTF
clone size: once; V gene: TRBV14; J gene: TRBJ2-7; D gene: NA; CDR3 DNA: TGTGGCAGCAGCCTGACGGGGGCAGGATACGAGCAGTACTTC; CDR3 protein: CGSSLTGAGYEQYF